This record covers a single T cell receptor beta chain. This clonotype has at least ten counts. Its antigen remains undetermined. Base quality data are lacking; no much larger clone is found one base away. These data are taken from a study of low-dose radiotherapy and immunotherapy resistance in tumors (dated by TCRdb to 2021 to 2024). Concerning the study at large: Patients in Cohort 1 were given 0.5 Gy per fraction every 2 weeks, and the prescribed total PTV dose was 6.5 Gy. Starting on cycle 1 day 1, patients took 300 mg of aspirin by mouth once a day for four cycles. No randomization into treatment groups was done for the people taking part in the trial. Nivolumab and ipilimumab were both given intravenously, with nivolumab at a 240 mg flat dose every two weeks and ipilimumab at 1 mg/kg every six weeks. For Cohort 2, the dose was 1 Gy per fraction given every two weeks, adding up to 13 Gy in total across 26 weeks. The translational analysis covered eight patients: three from the first dose cohort and the first five from the second dose cohort. Cyclophosphamide 200 mg/m2 was given intravenously every two weeks, one day before each radiation and immunotherapy administration.

Data came from an Illumina HiSeq 2500. To make first-strand cDNA, Superscript III was used along with a set of TRAV- and TRBV-specific primers so that both the TCRalpha and TCRbeta chains were covered. A roughly 19-cycle PCR with Phusion amplified the TCRs, pairing a constant-region primer with the adapter that was attached to the V primers. Isolated mRNA was amplified with the MessageAmp II aRNA Amplification Kit, using a 16-hour in vitro transcription at 37°C. The Dynabeads mRNA DIRECT Purification Kit was used to isolate the mRNA for TCR sequencing. A second roughly 25-cycle Phusion PCR added indexed Illumina adapters, and products were purified with AMPure XP beads. In the paper's pipeline: Custom Perl scripts were used to pool TCR sequences that encoded the same protein, to remove out-of-frame sequences, and to calculate the abundance of each clonotype. Any TCR sequence backed by just one read was left out of the analysis. Shannon entropy, Gini index, clonality, richness, and the frequency of TCRs shared between repertoires were included as repertoire metrics. TCRdb took the public reads, trimmed them with fastp at Q25, ran MiXCR for clone calling and kept in-frame beta chains. Rows are unified per CDR3 protein, each entry keeping the most common DNA and genes. V and J calls and clone size were set by TCRdb, not the authors. Counted in this sample were around 80,000 distinct CDR3 sequences; about a sixth of them appeared once. The ten most abundant clones make up approximately 1.5% of the sample.

V is shortened by 7 bases, J by 2 bases, and the region joining them spans 20 bases. The CDR3, cysteine through phenylalanine, is 16 amino acids long. Here the CDR3 DNA is all that survives: 48 bases in frame from base 1. As encoded in the germline V gene (reference sequence), CDR1 is MNHEY while CDR2 is SMNVEV. The time point label, read with the paper, signifies: after trial treatment. Reading the label with the study, this specimen's treatment or condition is: LDRT plus nivolumab, ipilimumab, low-dose cyclophosphamide and aspirin (RACIN trial). Donors were enrolled in RACIN, a single-arm phase I dose-escalation trial in which nivolumab, ipilimumab, aspirin, low-dose cyclophosphamide and low-dose radiotherapy were combined. Eligible patients had advanced, TIL-negative solid tumors.

The sample was PBMCs, taken after low-dose radiotherapy plus immunotherapy. The clonotype comes from a male donor with prostate cancer. The rearranged chain carries TRBV27 and TRBJ1-1; the D region possibly corresponds to TRBD1 (6 bases align). The DNA sequence is TGTGCCAGCACCTCCGGAGGGGTCAGGGGTAACACTGAAGCTTTCTTT. Its amino acids are CASTSGGVRGNTEAFF.